The next 15 T cell receptor beta chains were all read from a single sample in a study of CD8 T cells in Susac syndrome. When the RNA was reverse transcribed, random hexamers were used with an input of roughly 0.5 to 1 ug. MiXCR, run by TCRdb on the immunoSEQ multiplex PCR reads, gives a single entry per CDR3 protein. The table records about 130,000 distinct CDR3 sequences, over 75% of them present only once. Sequencing used CD8+ T cells from PBMCs. These receptors all stem from a human donor with multiple sclerosis.

The chain links TRBV9 to TRBJ2-3, with 7 bases lining up with TRBD1. The length of the CDR3 is 17 residues. J lost 0 bases, V lost 3 bases, and 10 bases had no gene match. CDR1 and CDR2 from the germline V gene are SGDLS and YYNGEE. The CDR3 is CASSAGTVVVSTDTQYF. The CDR3 bases are TGTGCCAGCAGCGCAGGGACAGTCGTCGTTAGCACAGATACGCAGTATTTT.

The gene calls are TRBV7-9 and TRBJ1-4, with D perhaps matching TRBD1 (5 bases). The CDR3 contains 16 residues. Germline CDR1 reads SEHNR; CDR2 reads FQNEAQ (reference sequence). V lost 5 bases, J lost 8 bases, and 21 bases lay in between. CDR3 sequence (DNA): TGTGCCAGCAGCGCACCGTGGACAAGGGTTGGAGAAAAACTGTTTTTT. Encoded protein: CASSAPWTRVGEKLFF. Full variable domain (outside the CDR3, taken from reference TRBV7-9 and TRBJ1-4): DTGVSQNPRHKITKRGQNVTFRCDPISEHNRLYWYRQTLGQGPEFLTYFQNEAQLEKSRLLSDRFSAERPKGSFSTLEIQRTEQGDSAMYLCASSAPWTRVGEKLFFGSGTQLSVL.

Written as DNA, the CDR3 is TGTGCCAGCAGCAAACACCGGGGGGACAAGGATACCTACGAGCAGTACGTC. It is translated as CASSKHRGDKDTYEQYV. V is TRBV21-1 and J is TRBJ2-7; the listed D gene, TRBD1, was not tested against the DNA. TRBV21-1 is listed as a pseudogene. The CDR3 has 17 residues.

This clonotype came up once. The chain employs TRBV14 and TRBJ1-1, with D possibly being TRBD1 (6 bases). The germline CDR1 and CDR2 sequences are SGHDN and FVKESK. Trimming removed 1 base from V and 0 bases from J, with 15 bases in between. The CDR3 loop spans 17 amino acids. The CDR3 loop reads CASSQGLPGDMNTEAFF. For the CDR3, the DNA is TGTGCCAGCAGCCAAGGCCTCCCGGGGGACATGAACACTGAAGCTTTCTTT.

The chain is built from TRBV7-9 and TRBJ2-3; 11 nucleotides match TRBD2. V lost 7 bases to trimming and J lost 2 bases; unmatched junction nucleotides: 5. CDR1 is SEHNR, CDR2 FQNEAQ, per germline (reference sequence). The CDR3 is made up of 15 amino acids. CDR3 sequence: CASTPLAGVTDTQYF. CDR3 DNA: TGTGCCAGCACACCACTAGCGGGAGTCACAGATACGCAGTATTTT.

The rearrangement links TRBV5-6 to TRBJ1-1; D not certain. Germline loops: CDR1 SGHDT, CDR2 YYEEEE. V was pared by 4 bases and J by 11 bases, with 24 bases between. CDR3 size: 15 residues. The CDR3 here is CASSDRRQVLIAAFF. CDR3 bases: TGTGCCAGCAGCGATAGGAGGCAGGTACTCATTGCGGCTTTCTTT.

The chain employs TRBV12-3 or TRBV12-4 and TRBJ1-2; unclear D gene. Trimming removed 7 bases from V and 0 bases from J, with 15 bases in between. The CDR3 extends over 15 amino acids. The CDR3 nucleotides are TGTGCCAGCACCGAAAGTAGGAAGACTAACTATGGCTACACCTTC. Its protein is CASTESRKTNYGYTF.

This clonotype was recorded once. The chain combines TRBV15 with TRBJ2-7; D is ambiguous. Germline assignment: CDR1 LNHNV and CDR2 YYDKDF (reference sequence). The length of the CDR3 is 13 residues. V was clipped by 5 bases and J by 3 bases, with 11 bases between them. The DNA for the CDR3 is TGTGCCACCAGCTTCGGTGGGGTCTACGAGCAGTACTTC. As protein: CATSFGGVYEQYF.

The rearrangement uses TRBV28 and TRBJ2-1; TRBD1 is a possible D gene (5 bases). The CDR3 spans 12 residues. Trimming pared 6 bases from V and 12 bases from J, leaving 15 bases between. Germline CDR1 is MDHEN and CDR2 is SYDVKM. Here the CDR3 DNA reads TGTGCCAGCAGCTTCGACATGCAGGGGCAGTTCTTC. It encodes CASSFDMQGQFF.

This chain links TRBV24-1 with TRBJ2-3; D gene ambiguous. Trimming shortened V by 1 base and J by 2 bases, and 9 bases separated the two germline ends. Germline assignment: CDR1 KGHDR and CDR2 SFDVKD. The CDR3 totals 15 residues. CDR3 amino acids: CATSDFARDTDTQYF. CDR3 sequence (DNA): TGTGCCACCAGTGATTTTGCGCGAGACACAGATACGCAGTATTTT.

J is TRBJ2-1 and V is TRBV7-3, with TRBD1 matching over 7 bases. The germline V gene encodes CDR1 SGHTA and CDR2 FQGTGA. After removal of 5 bases from V and 7 bases from J, the junction contained 2 bases not matched to a gene. The CDR3 sequence is 12 residues long. CDR3 region: CASSRTGNEQFF. In nucleotides, the CDR3 is TGTGCCAGCAGCAGGACAGGAAATGAGCAGTTCTTC.

The V and J genes are TRBV4-1 and TRBJ1-1; D unclear. Germline values: CDR1 MGHRA, CDR2 YSYEKL. CDR3 length equals 14 residues. Trimming took off 6 bases at V and 0 bases at J, with 11 bases between the two ends. The CDR3: CASRPGFMNTEAFF. For the CDR3, the DNA is TGCGCCAGCAGGCCAGGATTCATGAACACTGAAGCTTTCTTT.

This chain links TRBV28 with TRBJ1-4; D is perhaps TRBD1 (5 bases). The CDR3 runs to 13 residues. V was pared by 6 bases and J by 0 bases, with 5 bases between. Germline V CDR1 and CDR2: MDHEN, SYDVKM. CDR3 loop: CASRGATNEKLFF. The CDR3 region has the DNA TGTGCCAGCAGAGGGGCAACTAATGAAAAACTGTTTTTT.

The chain is built from TRBV20-1 and TRBJ1-2; 7 nucleotides match TRBD1. The germline gives CDR1 DFQATT, CDR2 SNEGSKA (reference sequence). CDR3 length equals 17 residues. V shed 6 bases and J 6 bases; nucleotides not matched to a gene: 22. CDR3 sequence: CSAVSRDSAGLGDGYTF. CDR3 DNA: TGCAGTGCCGTTTCGAGGGACAGCGCCGGGTTGGGTGATGGCTACACCTTC.

J is TRBJ2-1 and V is TRBV19, with TRBD1 as a possible D gene (5 bases). The germline gives CDR1 LNHDA, CDR2 SQIVND (reference sequence). This CDR3 is built from 13 residues. The germline V and J ends were trimmed by 4 bases and 10 bases, with 14 bases remaining between them. CDR3 in amino acids: CASSNRWGTEQFF. CDR3 sequence (DNA): TGTGCCAGTAGTAACAGGTGGGGTACGGAGCAGTTCTTC.